A selection of T cell receptor beta chains follows, all from one sample in a study of T cells after somatic rescue of genetic block. Assay used: immunoSEQ multiplex PCR; TCRdb lists only in-frame clones, some missing. The table records roughly 71,000 clones, approximately 91% of them present only once. Source material: peripheral blood mononuclear cells (PBMCs). The receptors stem from a man under 40. Both conserved end residues are part of each CDR3.

V gene: TRBV7-9; CDR3 length: 17; J gene: TRBJ2-2; CDR3 protein: CASSLDGQGAWTGELFF
V gene: TRBV9; CDR3 length: 13; J gene: TRBJ2-1; CDR3 protein: CASSPETPPQQFF
V gene: TRBV4-1; CDR3 length: 15; J gene: TRBJ2-7; CDR3 protein: CASSQDPGTRGEQYF
V gene: TRBV28; CDR3 length: 15; J gene: TRBJ1-1; CDR3 protein: CASSSYRVSDTEAFF
V gene: TRBV5-4; CDR3 length: 15; J gene: TRBJ1-6; CDR3 protein: CASSFHRKLNSPLHF
V gene: TRBV5-1; CDR3 length: 12; J gene: TRBJ2-5; CDR3 protein: CASSFESETQYF
V gene: TRBV6-5; CDR3 length: 15; J gene: TRBJ1-1; CDR3 protein: CASSYGAGILSEAFF
V gene: TRBV9; CDR3 length: 16; J gene: TRBJ1-3; CDR3 protein: CASSPGTTGFGNTIYF
V gene: TRBV19; CDR3 length: 14; J gene: TRBJ2-1; CDR3 protein: CASSRTGHYNEQFF
V gene: TRBV6-1; CDR3 length: 15; J gene: TRBJ2-5; CDR3 protein: CASSTSGGPQETQYF
V gene: TRBV6-6; CDR3 length: 14; J gene: TRBJ2-7; CDR3 protein: CASSYSQGRDEQYF
V gene: TRBV28; CDR3 length: 11; J gene: TRBJ1-1; CDR3 protein: CASEGNTEAFF
V gene: TRBV19; CDR3 length: 14; J gene: TRBJ2-1; CDR3 protein: CASSIPSGVNEQFF
V gene: TRBV6-5; CDR3 length: 14; J gene: TRBJ1-1; CDR3 protein: CASSYPGMNTEAFF
V gene: TRBV27; CDR3 length: 15; J gene: TRBJ2-1; CDR3 protein: CASSLGDRRLYEQFF
V gene: TRBV18; CDR3 length: 16; J gene: TRBJ1-3; CDR3 protein: CASSTEGRNLGNTIYF
V gene: TRBV4-2; CDR3 length: 15; J gene: TRBJ1-3; CDR3 protein: CASSQVTAAGNTIYF
V gene: TRBV6-4; CDR3 length: 15; J gene: TRBJ2-5; CDR3 protein: CASSPGSGGQETQYF
V gene: TRBV18; CDR3 length: 13; J gene: TRBJ2-3; CDR3 protein: CASSVRVADTQYF
V gene: TRBV19; CDR3 length: 15; J gene: TRBJ1-1; CDR3 protein: CASSIGTRPLTEAFF
V gene: TRBV10-1; CDR3 length: 15; J gene: TRBJ2-7; CDR3 protein: CASSRPGTGGHEQYF
V gene: TRBV7-6; CDR3 length: 16; J gene: TRBJ2-6; CDR3 protein: CASSRAGDSGANVLTF
V gene: TRBV15; CDR3 length: 12; J gene: TRBJ2-7; CDR3 protein: CATSSQTYEQYF
V gene: TRBV6-6; CDR3 length: 12; J gene: TRBJ1-1; CDR3 protein: CASSYSQGRAFF
V gene: TRBV6-1; CDR3 length: 14; J gene: TRBJ2-2; CDR3 protein: CASPRTRNTGELFF
V gene: TRBV7-9; CDR3 length: 12; J gene: TRBJ2-2; CDR3 protein: CASSPRGGELFF
V gene: TRBV6-1; CDR3 length: 15; J gene: TRBJ1-4; CDR3 protein: CASSEVGRRVEKLFF